This T cell receptor (beta chain) stems from a study of blood T cell repertoires in COVID-19. Method: immunoSEQ multiplex PCR; TCRdb's copy keeps in-frame clones and lacks some. The sample records over 350,000 clones, around nine tenths being singletons. The CDR3 is 11 residues long. V shed 0 bases and J shed 13 bases, with 6 bases lying between them. Germline CDR1 and CDR2: MNHNS and SASEGT. The sequenced sample consisted of PBMCs or T cells enriched from blood (not recorded which). The receptor comes from a woman aged 25 to 39 with acute COVID-19. V gene TRBV6-1 combines with J gene TRBJ2-2; D remains unclear. In DNA form, the CDR3 reads TGTGCCAGCAGTGAAGCCCGTATGCTGTTTTTT. Its protein product is CASSEARMLFF.